The 28 T cell receptor beta chains in this list originate from one sample, sequenced in a study of beta chain features in type 1 diabetes. The entirety of the isolated RNA underwent reverse transcription, so expressed TCRB transcripts were sequenced. This table comes from immunoSEQ multiplex PCR, and its TCRdb copy is limited to in-frame clones, with some not included. The sample lists 850,000 to 900,000 clones; about 17% were seen once. The sequenced sample was naive CD4+ T cells from blood. The source is a young woman in good health.

In the case of this clone: Other nucleotide sequences in the sample specify the same CDR3. The chain combines TRBV19 with TRBJ2-4, with 7 bases lining up with TRBD1. V shed 4 bases and J 0 bases; nucleotides not matched to a gene: 6. Germline V gives CDR1 LNHDA, CDR2 SQIVND (reference sequence). The CDR3 sequence is 16 residues long. CDR3 region: CASSTGTDIAKNIQYF. The CDR3 nucleotides read TGTGCCAGTAGTACAGGGACAGATATAGCCAAAAACATTCAGTACTTC.

V usage is TRBV5-8 and J usage is TRBJ2-1; TRBD1 aligns across 8 bases. CDR3 size: 15 residues. The germline CDR1 and CDR2 sequences are SGHTS and YDEGEE. The V and J ends lost 0 bases and 8 bases, in that order; junction bases with no gene match: 7. The CDR3 sequence: CASSLGQGARDEQFF. CDR3 bases: TGTGCCAGCAGCTTGGGGCAGGGGGCGCGAGATGAGCAGTTCTTC.

CDR3 bases: TGTGCCAGCAGCTTCACTAGCGGGACCTACGAGCAGTACTTC. It translates to CASSFTSGTYEQYF. The chain employs TRBV7-9 and TRBJ2-7; 10 bases are a match to TRBD2. The CDR3 runs to 14 residues. CDR1 SEHNR and CDR2 FQNEAQ come from the germline V gene (reference sequence). Losses at the gene ends were 3 bases for V and 2 bases for J; bases not matched to a gene: 1.

This clone has ten or more counts. Other nucleotide sequences from this sample produce the same CDR3. The rearrangement uses TRBV18 and TRBJ2-2; no clear D. Germline-derived CDR1 and CDR2 are KGHSH and LQKENI. V was pared by 3 bases and J by 3 bases, with 2 bases between. The CDR3 extends over 12 amino acids. In nucleotides, the CDR3 is TGTGCCAGCTCACCCGACACCGGGGAGCTGTTTTTT. Its translation is CASSPDTGELFF.

The chain carries TRBV7-2 and TRBJ1-2; weak D call: TRBD1 (6 bases). Germline lookup yields CDR1 SGHTA and CDR2 FQGNSA. This CDR3 is 15 amino acids long. Trimming took 0 bases from V and 8 from J, leaving 16 bases between them. The CDR3 bases are TGTGCCAGCAGCTTAGCGGGACAAGGGTTCCGGGGCTACACCTTC. Translation: CASSLAGQGFRGYTF.

The chain couples TRBV6-7 to TRBJ1-5, with a weak D call TRBD1 (6 bases). TRBV6-7 is marked as an open reading frame, function uncertain. There are 14 residues in the CDR3. The V and J ends lost 6 bases and 3 bases respectively, with 12 bases between them. The CDR3 spells CASSSTGFNQPQHF. CDR3 nucleotides: TGTGCCAGCAGCTCTACAGGGTTCAATCAGCCCCAGCATTTT.

This sequence joins TRBV7-2 and TRBJ2-3; D gene ambiguous. The CDR3 loop spans 14 amino acids. Trimming shortened V by 2 bases and J by 1 base, and 7 bases separated the two germline ends. Germline V gene sequence: CDR1 SGHTA, CDR2 FQGNSA. In DNA, the CDR3 is TGTGCCAGCAGCTTAAGATCGGGCACAGATACGCAGTATTTT. Protein sequence: CASSLRSGTDTQYF.

The chain is built from TRBV19 and TRBJ2-1; 8 nucleotides line up with TRBD1. This CDR3 is built from 17 residues. Per the germline V gene, CDR1 is LNHDA and CDR2 is SQIVND (reference sequence). V was clipped by 1 base and J by 2 bases; unmatched bases: 7. The CDR3 sequence: CASSIAPTGATYNEQFF. The CDR3 DNA reads TGTGCCAGTAGTATAGCCCCGACAGGGGCTACCTACAATGAGCAGTTCTTC.

The chain couples TRBV5-4 to TRBJ2-3; the match to TRBD2 covers 7 bases. This CDR3 is built from 14 residues. The germline V gene has CDR1 SGHNT and CDR2 YYREEE (reference sequence). V lost 3 bases to trimming and J lost 8 bases; unmatched junction nucleotides: 9. For the CDR3, the DNA is TGTGCCAGCAGCTCCCTGACTAGCTCAGGTACGCAGTATTTT. It yields the protein CASSSLTSSGTQYF.

This clone was seen a few times. The gene calls are TRBV2 and TRBJ2-7; the D gene could be TRBD1 or TRBD2 (5 bases each). Per the germline V gene, CDR1 is SNHLY and CDR2 is FYNNEI. The V end lost 2 bases, the J end lost 0 bases, and 11 bases lay between the germline ends. CDR3 size: 15 residues. The CDR3 bases are TGTGCCAGCAGTGAAATGGGGGTGCCCTCCTACGAGCAGTACTTC. This sequence encodes CASSEMGVPSYEQYF.

This clone turned up a few times. The V and J genes are TRBV7-3 and TRBJ2-3; 7 bases line up with TRBD2. After removal of 5 bases from V and 0 bases from J, the junction contained 8 bases not matched to a gene. This CDR3 has 16 amino acids. Germline values: CDR1 SGHTA, CDR2 FQGTGA. The DNA of the CDR3 is TGTGCCAGCAGCAAAGGGAATAGCGGGAGCACAGATACGCAGTATTTT. Translated: CASSKGNSGSTDTQYF.

This clone was picked up a small number of times. This chain uses TRBV18 with TRBJ2-3; 7 bases line up with TRBD2. Germline V gives CDR1 KGHSH, CDR2 LQKENI. The CDR3 totals 16 residues. Trimming at V came to 6 bases and at J to 0 bases, leaving 9 bases not matched to a gene. Here the CDR3 DNA reads TGTGCCAGCTCGCCCGGGAGGTCCTCTAGCACAGATACGCAGTATTTT. It translates to CASSPGRSSSTDTQYF.

This clone has just a few counts. The chain is built from TRBV28 and TRBJ1-2; D is undetermined. Germline V gene data show CDR1 as MDHEN and CDR2 as SYDVKM. This CDR3 region has 12 residues. Trimming removed 2 bases at V and 6 bases at J, with 7 bases between. The CDR3 here is CASSLLTNGYTF. CDR3 sequence (DNA): TGTGCCAGCAGTTTACTGACAAATGGCTACACCTTC.

This clone was seen a few times. The J gene is TRBJ1-2, the V gene TRBV28; no firm D call. V was trimmed by 3 bases and J by 8 bases, leaving 10 bases between them. The CDR3 totals 12 residues. Germline CDR1 is MDHEN and CDR2 is SYDVKM. The CDR3 spells CASSLGISGYTF. Written as DNA, the CDR3 is TGTGCCAGCAGTTTGGGGATTTCCGGCTACACCTTC.

The genes are TRBV6-5 and TRBJ2-7, with 9 positions matching TRBD2. The CDR3 extends over 16 amino acids. The V gene's germline CDR1 is MNHEY and CDR2 SVGAGI. J was trimmed by 0 bases and V by 2 bases; bases with no gene match: 5. CDR3 in amino acids: CASSYLSSGSSYEQYF. In nucleotides, the CDR3 is TGTGCCAGCAGTTACCTTAGTAGCGGGAGCTCCTACGAGCAGTACTTC.

This clone has a handful of counts. The V call is TRBV5-1, the J call TRBJ2-1; D ambiguous. The CDR3 has 14 residues. Germline CDR1 is SGHRS and CDR2 is YFSETQ. V was trimmed by 0 bases and J by 12 bases, leaving 16 bases between them. The CDR3 spells CASSLAQENGLQFF. DNA of the CDR3: TGCGCCAGCAGCTTGGCCCAGGAGAACGGATTGCAGTTCTTC.

This clone was seen more than once but under ten times. The V and J genes are TRBV7-9 and TRBJ2-3; D is perhaps TRBD1 (6 bases). From germline, CDR1 is SEHNR and CDR2 FQNEAQ (reference sequence). V lost 7 bases and J 3 bases, leaving 14 bases between the germline ends. The CDR3 consists of 14 residues. The CDR3 is CASISDSRTDTQYF. In DNA form, the CDR3 reads TGTGCCAGCATCTCGGACAGCCGAACAGATACGCAGTATTTT.

A few counts support this clone. The chain couples TRBV23-1 to TRBJ1-5; the match to TRBD1 covers 9 bases. TRBV23-1 is given ORF status, its function remaining uncertain. The V gene end was trimmed by 0 bases and the J gene end by 7 bases; junction bases not matched to a gene: 13. This CDR3 has 18 residues. CDR3 DNA: TGCGCCAGCAGTCAATCTTCCATACGGGACAGGGTCGGACAGCCCCAGCATTTT. Encoded protein: CASSQSSIRDRVGQPQHF.

This chain joins TRBV6-5 and TRBJ2-7; no firm D call. CDR3 length: 16 residues. From germline, CDR1 is MNHEY and CDR2 SVGAGI. With 0 bases removed from V and 0 bases from J, the gap between germline ends came to 12 bases. CDR3 region: CASSYSRTGSSYEQYF. CDR3 bases: TGTGCCAGCAGTTACTCGAGGACGGGTAGCTCCTACGAGCAGTACTTC.

There are a few counts of this clone. The chain links TRBV5-1 to TRBJ2-1; TRBD2 is a possible D gene (6 bases). The CDR3 consists of 16 residues. V was trimmed by 4 bases and J by 7 bases, leaving 21 bases between them. Germline values: CDR1 SGHRS, CDR2 YFSETQ. This CDR3 reads CASSLVTGVLENEQFF. CDR3 sequence (DNA): TGCGCCAGCAGCCTAGTAACGGGGGTCCTTGAAAATGAGCAGTTCTTC.

This clone was detected a few times. Different DNA sequences within this sample yield the same CDR3. The chain carries TRBV29-1 and TRBJ2-3; D not certain. The germline V and J ends were trimmed by 5 bases and 6 bases, with 6 bases remaining between them. The CDR3 loop spans 10 amino acids. Germline V gives CDR1 SQVTM, CDR2 ANQGSEA. The chain's CDR3 is CSVSGDTQYF. The CDR3 DNA reads TGCAGCGTTTCCGGGGATACGCAGTATTTT.

This clone came up once. This sequence joins TRBV15 and TRBJ2-1, with a tentative D call TRBD2 (6 bases). V lost 6 bases and J 0 bases, leaving 18 bases between the germline ends. The CDR3 covers 17 residues. The germline gives CDR1 LNHNV, CDR2 YYDKDF (reference sequence). The CDR3: CATRSRDSHSSYNEQFF. The DNA for the CDR3 is TGTGCCACCAGGAGCCGGGACTCCCACAGCTCCTACAATGAGCAGTTCTTC.

The chain is built from TRBV6-5 and TRBJ1-1, with 9 bases lining up with TRBD1. CDR1 MNHEY and CDR2 SVGAGI come from the germline V gene. Unmatched junction bases numbered 4, after V lost 2 bases and J lost 9 bases. This CDR3 region has 13 residues. CDR3 region: CASSYGDRVQAFF. The CDR3 DNA reads TGTGCCAGCAGTTACGGGGACAGGGTTCAAGCTTTCTTT.

Comment on this clone: This sample also contains other DNA sequences that code for the same CDR3. The chain employs TRBV9 and TRBJ2-7; 7 bases agree with TRBD2. This CDR3 spans 13 amino acids. CDR1 and CDR2 from the germline V gene are SGDLS and YYNGEE. Trimming took 0 bases from V and 7 from J; bases not matched to a gene: 4. The CDR3 DNA is TGTGCCAGCAGCGTAGGCGGGAGAGGAGAGCAGTACTTC. Translated: CASSVGGRGEQYF.

The gene calls are TRBV7-2 and TRBJ2-3, with TRBD2 matching 9 bases. The J segment lost 2 bases and the V segment lost 4 bases, leaving 7 bases of the junction unmatched. Germline V CDR1 and CDR2: SGHTA, FQGNSA. CDR3 length: 16 residues. The CDR3 protein is CASSSRSSGNTDTQYF. As DNA, the CDR3 is TGTGCCAGCAGCTCCCGCTCTAGCGGGAACACAGATACGCAGTATTTT.

This clone was found a few times. The chain has TRBV11-2 and TRBJ2-5; D might be TRBD2 (6 bases). The CDR3 spans 15 residues. Germline CDR1 is SGHAT and CDR2 is FQNNGV. V was clipped by 3 bases and J by 0 bases, with 11 bases between them. CDR3 region: CASSLNREYQETQYF. DNA of the CDR3: TGTGCCAGCAGCTTGAATCGGGAGTACCAAGAGACCCAGTACTTC.

This clone was seen a few times. The genes are TRBV9 and TRBJ2-1; D ambiguous. CDR3 length: 14 amino acids. V lost 2 bases and J lost 6, with 12 bases in between. Germline V lookup: CDR1 SGDLS, CDR2 YYNGEE. Here the CDR3 DNA reads TGTGCCAGCAGCGTTACACCCGAGCCCAATGAGCAGTTCTTC. Its translation is CASSVTPEPNEQFF.

This clone was counted a few times. The genes are TRBV7-9 and TRBJ2-2; perhaps TRBD1 as D (6 bases). V gave up 11 bases and J gave up 0 bases, with 16 bases separating them. The germline V gene has CDR1 SEHNR and CDR2 FQNEAQ (reference sequence). CDR3 length: 15 amino acids. The CDR3 reads CAAGVEAANTGELFF. CDR3 bases: TGTGCCGCAGGGGTGGAAGCCGCGAACACCGGGGAGCTGTTTTTT.